This is a list of T cell receptor beta chains from one sample in a study of response to subunit inactivated influenza vaccine. TCRdb reprocessed the RT-PCR reads with MiXCR, giving one entry per CDR3 protein. The data contain about 500,000 distinct CDR3 sequences, 16% of them singletons. This material consisted of CD4+ T cells sorted from PBMCs, taken around 25 months after vaccination. These TCRs come from a man between 50 and 69 years old who received an inactivated influenza vaccine. The CDR3 runs from the conserved cysteine through the conserved F or W. D genes are given only for firm matches. Some rows have no size entry. The others give once, few or many, or a class for an expanded clone.

CDR3: CASSKTSGSLSSTDTQYF
DNA: TGCGCCAGCAGCAAGACTAGCGGGAGTCTTTCTAGCACAGATACGCAGTATTTT
V: TRBV4-1
size: many
D: TRBD2
J: TRBJ2-3

CDR3: CSARDSGSATHTYIEQFF
DNA: TGCAGTGCTAGAGATTCCGGCAGCGCCACCCACACCTACATTGAGCAGTTCTTC
V: TRBV20-1
size: NA
D: NA
J: TRBJ2-1

CDR3: CSARVTSPGELFF
DNA: TGCAGTGCTAGAGTTACTAGTCCCGGGGAGCTGTTTTTT
V: TRBV20-1
size: NA
D: NA
J: TRBJ2-2

CDR3: CSASWTSGGYNEQFF
DNA: TGCAGTGCTAGTTGGACTAGCGGGGGATATAATGAGCAGTTCTTC
V: TRBV20-1
size: NA
D: TRBD2
J: TRBJ2-1

CDR3: CAISESRAGTTYEQYF
DNA: TGTGCCATCAGTGAGTCGCGGGCAGGGACAACCTACGAGCAGTACTTC
V: TRBV10-3
size: many
D: NA
J: TRBJ2-7

CDR3: CASSNRGLAGGDTQYF
DNA: TGTGCCAGCAGCAACCGGGGTCTAGCGGGGGGAGATACGCAGTATTTT
V: TRBV11-2
size: few
D: TRBD2
J: TRBJ2-3

CDR3: CSAIGLAGSTGELFF
DNA: TGCAGTGCTATCGGACTAGCGGGAAGCACCGGGGAGCTGTTTTTT
V: TRBV20-1
size: NA
D: TRBD2
J: TRBJ2-2

CDR3: CASSYRNSYNSPLHF
DNA: TGCGCCAGCAGCTACAGGAACTCCTATAATTCACCCCTCCACTTT
V: TRBV5-1
size: few
D: NA
J: TRBJ1-6

CDR3: CASSNSVGPGDTQYF
DNA: TGTGCCAGCAGCAATTCAGTGGGGCCTGGAGATACGCAGTATTTT
V: TRBV21-1
size: NA
D: NA
J: TRBJ2-3

CDR3: CASSSLGRKAYNEQFF
DNA: TGTGCCAGCAGTTCATTGGGGAGGAAGGCATACAATGAGCAGTTCTTC
V: TRBV27
size: NA
D: NA
J: TRBJ2-1

CDR3: CSAGRGPGNSEQFF
DNA: TGCAGTGCCGGGAGGGGACCAGGTAACAGTGAGCAGTTCTTC
V: TRBV20-1
size: many
D: TRBD2
J: TRBJ2-1

CDR3: CASSPEGGRVTQYF
DNA: TGTGCCAGCTCACCTGAAGGAGGGCGCGTTACGCAGTATTTT
V: TRBV18
size: few
D: NA
J: TRBJ2-3

CDR3: CASSLDLVSYNSPLHF
DNA: TGCGCCAGCAGCTTGGATCTGGTTTCCTATAATTCACCCCTCCACTTT
V: TRBV5-1
size: many
D: NA
J: TRBJ1-6

CDR3: CSAQPWSTGAHTDTQYF
DNA: TGCAGTGCCCAACCCTGGAGTACGGGGGCCCACACAGATACGCAGTATTTT
V: TRBV20-1
size: many
D: NA
J: TRBJ2-3

CDR3: CATRKSMSTDTQYF
DNA: TGTGCCACCAGAAAGAGTATGAGCACAGATACGCAGTATTTT
V: TRBV15
size: few
D: NA
J: TRBJ2-3

CDR3: CSVGGSYEQYF
DNA: TGCAGCGTGGGAGGATCCTACGAGCAGTACTTC
V: TRBV29-1
size: many
D: NA
J: TRBJ2-7

CDR3: CASSQQGRNSPLHF
DNA: TGTGCCAGCAGCCAACAGGGTCGCAATTCACCCCTCCACTTT
V: TRBV9
size: few
D: NA
J: TRBJ1-6

CDR3: CASSFQTVPPEAFF
DNA: TGTGCCAGCAGCTTCCAGACAGTCCCCCCCGAAGCTTTCTTT
V: TRBV5-5
size: many
D: NA
J: TRBJ1-1

CDR3: CASSRQGPNNQPQHF
DNA: TGTGCCAGTAGCAGACAGGGCCCGAACAATCAGCCCCAGCATTTT
V: TRBV19
size: NA
D: TRBD1
J: TRBJ1-5

CDR3: CASSLLGLATDTQYF
DNA: TGTGCCAGCAGCTTACTGGGGCTAGCGACAGATACGCAGTATTTT
V: TRBV11-2
size: few
D: NA
J: TRBJ2-3

CDR3: CASSHRGSVNTEAFF
DNA: TGTGCCAGCAGTCACCGGGGCTCGGTGAACACTGAAGCTTTCTTT
V: TRBV28
size: few
D: NA
J: TRBJ1-1

CDR3: CASSFLQAIYNEQFF
DNA: TGTGCCAGCAGCTTTTTGCAGGCGATCTACAATGAGCAGTTCTTC
V: TRBV7-8
size: NA
D: NA
J: TRBJ2-1

CDR3: CATQGSQNTEAFF
DNA: TGTGCCACCCAGGGGTCGCAGAACACTGAAGCTTTCTTT
V: TRBV6-1
size: NA
D: NA
J: TRBJ1-1

CDR3: CSARRLRDYGYTF
DNA: TGCAGTGCCAGGCGACTAAGGGACTATGGCTACACCTTC
V: TRBV20-1
size: many
D: NA
J: TRBJ1-2

CDR3: CASSLASGGNTIYF
DNA: TGTGCCAGCAGTTTAGCCTCAGGGGGAAACACCATATATTTT
V: TRBV12-3/TRBV12-4
size: few
D: NA
J: TRBJ1-3

CDR3: CASSWGQSSYNEQFF
DNA: TGTGCCAGCAGCTGGGGACAGAGTTCCTACAATGAGCAGTTCTTC
V: TRBV11-1
size: few
D: TRBD1
J: TRBJ2-1